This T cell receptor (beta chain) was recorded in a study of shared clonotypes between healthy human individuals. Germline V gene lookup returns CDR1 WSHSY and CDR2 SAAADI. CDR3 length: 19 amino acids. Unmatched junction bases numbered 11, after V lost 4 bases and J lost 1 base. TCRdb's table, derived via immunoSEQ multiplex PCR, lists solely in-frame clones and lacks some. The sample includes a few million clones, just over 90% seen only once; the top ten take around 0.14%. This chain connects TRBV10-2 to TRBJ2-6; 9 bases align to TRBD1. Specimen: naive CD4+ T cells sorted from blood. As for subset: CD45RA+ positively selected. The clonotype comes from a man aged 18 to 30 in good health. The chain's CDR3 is CASSGTQGAGSSGANVLTF. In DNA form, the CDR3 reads TGCGCCAGCAGTGGAACACAGGGGGCAGGTAGTTCTGGGGCCAACGTCCTGACTTTC.